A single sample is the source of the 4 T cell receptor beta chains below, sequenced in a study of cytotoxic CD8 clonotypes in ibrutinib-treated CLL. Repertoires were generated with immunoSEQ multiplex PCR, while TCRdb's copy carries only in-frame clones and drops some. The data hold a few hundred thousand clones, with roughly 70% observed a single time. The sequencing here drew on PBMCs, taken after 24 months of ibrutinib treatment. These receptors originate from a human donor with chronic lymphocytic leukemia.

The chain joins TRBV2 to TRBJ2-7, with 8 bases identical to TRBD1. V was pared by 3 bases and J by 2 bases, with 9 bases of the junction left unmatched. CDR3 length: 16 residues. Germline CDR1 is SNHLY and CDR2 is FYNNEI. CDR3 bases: TGTGCCAGCAGTGACCCCCGGGACAGGACTCCCTACGAGCAGTACTTC. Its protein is CASSDPRDRTPYEQYF.

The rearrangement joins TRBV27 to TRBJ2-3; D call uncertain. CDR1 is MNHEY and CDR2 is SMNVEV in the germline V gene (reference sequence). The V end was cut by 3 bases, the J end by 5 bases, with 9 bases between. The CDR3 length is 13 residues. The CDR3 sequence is CASSFWPGDTQYF. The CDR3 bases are TGTGCCAGCAGTTTCTGGCCCGGAGATACGCAGTATTTT.

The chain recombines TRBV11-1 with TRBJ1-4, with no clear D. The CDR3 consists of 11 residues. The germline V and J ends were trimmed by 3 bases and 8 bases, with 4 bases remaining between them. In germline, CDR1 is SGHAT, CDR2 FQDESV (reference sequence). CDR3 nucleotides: TGTGCCAGCAGCTTCTCCGAAAAACTGTTTTTT. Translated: CASSFSEKLFF.

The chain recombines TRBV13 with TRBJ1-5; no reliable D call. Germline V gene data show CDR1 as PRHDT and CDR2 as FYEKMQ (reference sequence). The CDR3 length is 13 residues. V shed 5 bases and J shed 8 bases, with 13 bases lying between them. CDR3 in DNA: TGTGCCAGCAGCCAAAAAGGAGGGAAGCCCCAGCATTTT. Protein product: CASSQKGGKPQHF.